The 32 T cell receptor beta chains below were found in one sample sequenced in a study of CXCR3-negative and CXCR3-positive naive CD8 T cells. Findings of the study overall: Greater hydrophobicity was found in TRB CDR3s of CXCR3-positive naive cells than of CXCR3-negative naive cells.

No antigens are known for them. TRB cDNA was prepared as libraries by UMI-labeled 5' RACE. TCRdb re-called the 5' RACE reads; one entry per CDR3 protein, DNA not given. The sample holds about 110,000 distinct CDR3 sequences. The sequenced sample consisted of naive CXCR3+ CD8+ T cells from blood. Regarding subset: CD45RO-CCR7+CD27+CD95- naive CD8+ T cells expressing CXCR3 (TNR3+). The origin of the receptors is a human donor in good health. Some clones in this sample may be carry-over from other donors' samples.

The CDR3 loop reads CASSPGQGTYNEQFF. V is TRBV5-1 and J is TRBJ2-1; TCRdb reports TRBD1, a call that lacks DNA to check it against. There are 15 residues in the CDR3. Germline CDR1 reads SGHRS; CDR2 reads YFSETQ.

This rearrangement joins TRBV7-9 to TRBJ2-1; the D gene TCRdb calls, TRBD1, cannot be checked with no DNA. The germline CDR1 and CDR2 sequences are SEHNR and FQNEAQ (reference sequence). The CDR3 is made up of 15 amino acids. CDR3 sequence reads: CASSLSPPFYNEQFF.

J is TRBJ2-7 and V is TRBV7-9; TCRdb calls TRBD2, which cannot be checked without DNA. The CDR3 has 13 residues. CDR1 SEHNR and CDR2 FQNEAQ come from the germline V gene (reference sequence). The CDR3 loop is CASSKGLAYEQYF. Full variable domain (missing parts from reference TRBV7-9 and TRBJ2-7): DTGVSQNPRHKITKRGQNVTFRCDPISEHNRLYWYRQTLGQGPEFLTYFQNEAQLEKSRLLSDRFSAERPKGSFSTLEIQRTEQGDSAMYLCASSKGLAYEQYFGPGTRLTVT.

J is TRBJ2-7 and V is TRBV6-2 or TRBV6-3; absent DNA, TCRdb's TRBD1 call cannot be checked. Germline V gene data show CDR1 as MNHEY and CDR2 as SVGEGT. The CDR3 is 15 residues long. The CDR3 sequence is CASSYSMAGDYEQYF.

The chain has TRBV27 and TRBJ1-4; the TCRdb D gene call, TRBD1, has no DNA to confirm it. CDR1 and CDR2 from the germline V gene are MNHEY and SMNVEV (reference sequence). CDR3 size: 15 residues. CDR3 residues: CASSLMRGIEEKLFF.

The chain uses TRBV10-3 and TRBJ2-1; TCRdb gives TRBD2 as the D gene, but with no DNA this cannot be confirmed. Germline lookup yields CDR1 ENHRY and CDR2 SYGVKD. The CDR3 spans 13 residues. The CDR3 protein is CAIATTSPNEQFF.

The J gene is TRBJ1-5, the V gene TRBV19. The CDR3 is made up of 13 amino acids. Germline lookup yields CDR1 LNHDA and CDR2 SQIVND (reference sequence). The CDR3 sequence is CASKANSNQPQHF.

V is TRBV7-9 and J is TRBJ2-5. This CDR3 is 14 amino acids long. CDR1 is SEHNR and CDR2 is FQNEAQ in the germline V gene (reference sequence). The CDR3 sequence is CASSQAEIQETQYF.

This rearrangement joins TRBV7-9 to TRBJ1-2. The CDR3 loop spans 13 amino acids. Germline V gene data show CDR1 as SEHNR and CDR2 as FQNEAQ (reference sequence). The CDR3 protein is CASSTYAGNGYTF.

The CDR3 spells CASSARDRPIYGYTF. The rearrangement links TRBV9 to TRBJ1-2; with no DNA, the TCRdb D assignment of TRBD1 cannot be verified. This CDR3 contains 15 residues. Germline values: CDR1 SGDLS, CDR2 YYNGEE.

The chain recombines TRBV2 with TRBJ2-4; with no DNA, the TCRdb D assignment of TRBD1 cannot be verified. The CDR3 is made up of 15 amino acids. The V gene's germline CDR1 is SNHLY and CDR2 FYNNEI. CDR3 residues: CASSEPGGQGDIQYF. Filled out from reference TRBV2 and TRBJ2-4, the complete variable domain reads EPEVTQTPSHQVTQMGQEVILRCVPISNHLYFYWYRQILGQKVEFLVSFYNNEISEKSEIFDDQFSVERPDGSNFTLKIRSTKLEDSAMYFCASSEPGGQGDIQYFGAGTRLSVL.

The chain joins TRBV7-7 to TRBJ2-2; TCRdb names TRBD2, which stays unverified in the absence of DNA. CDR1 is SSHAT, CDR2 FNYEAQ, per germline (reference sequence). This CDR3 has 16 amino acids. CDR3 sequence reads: CASSLNLGQNTGELFF.

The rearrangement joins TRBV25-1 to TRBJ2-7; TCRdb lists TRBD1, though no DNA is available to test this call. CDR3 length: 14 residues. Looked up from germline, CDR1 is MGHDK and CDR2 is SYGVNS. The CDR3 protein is CASSEDRGRAEQYF.

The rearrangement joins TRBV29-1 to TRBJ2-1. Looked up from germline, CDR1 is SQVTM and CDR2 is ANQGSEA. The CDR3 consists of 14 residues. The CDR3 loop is CSVEDSSNYNEQFF.

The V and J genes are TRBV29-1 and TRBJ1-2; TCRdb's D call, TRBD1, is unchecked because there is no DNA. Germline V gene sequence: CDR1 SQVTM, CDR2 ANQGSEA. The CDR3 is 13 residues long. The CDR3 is CSVEGTGDYGYTF.

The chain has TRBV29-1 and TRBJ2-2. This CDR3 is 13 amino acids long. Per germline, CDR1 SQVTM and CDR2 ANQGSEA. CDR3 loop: CSVLSGNTGELFF.

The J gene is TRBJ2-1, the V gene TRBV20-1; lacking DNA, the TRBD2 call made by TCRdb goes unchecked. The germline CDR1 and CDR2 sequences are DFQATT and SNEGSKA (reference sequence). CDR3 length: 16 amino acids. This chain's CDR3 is CSARILGTSGYNEQFF.

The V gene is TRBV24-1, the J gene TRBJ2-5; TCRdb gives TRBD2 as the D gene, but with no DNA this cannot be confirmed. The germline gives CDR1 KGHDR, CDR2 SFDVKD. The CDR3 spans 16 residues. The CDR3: CATSDTRTEGSETQYF.

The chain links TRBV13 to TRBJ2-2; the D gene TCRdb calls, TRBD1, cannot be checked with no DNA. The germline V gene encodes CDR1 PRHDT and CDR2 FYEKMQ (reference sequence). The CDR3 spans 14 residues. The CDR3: CASSTGTGTGELFF.

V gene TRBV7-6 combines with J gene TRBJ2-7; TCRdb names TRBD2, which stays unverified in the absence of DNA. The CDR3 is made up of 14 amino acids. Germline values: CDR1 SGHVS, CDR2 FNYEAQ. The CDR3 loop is CASSPRTSSYEQYF.

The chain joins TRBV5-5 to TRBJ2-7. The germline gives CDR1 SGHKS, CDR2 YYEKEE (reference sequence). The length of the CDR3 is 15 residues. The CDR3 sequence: CASSLQDPQSYEQYF.

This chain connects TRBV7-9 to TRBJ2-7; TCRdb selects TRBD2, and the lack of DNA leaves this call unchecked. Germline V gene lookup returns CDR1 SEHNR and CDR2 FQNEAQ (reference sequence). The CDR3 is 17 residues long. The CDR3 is CASSFPPGTSGSYEQYF.

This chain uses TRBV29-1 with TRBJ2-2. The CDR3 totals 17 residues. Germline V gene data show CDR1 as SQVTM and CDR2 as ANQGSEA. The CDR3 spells CSVEGLSRNPNTGELFF.

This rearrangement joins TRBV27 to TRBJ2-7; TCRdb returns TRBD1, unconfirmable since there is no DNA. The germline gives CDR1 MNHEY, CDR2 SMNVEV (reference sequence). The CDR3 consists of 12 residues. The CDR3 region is CASSPGGGEQYF.

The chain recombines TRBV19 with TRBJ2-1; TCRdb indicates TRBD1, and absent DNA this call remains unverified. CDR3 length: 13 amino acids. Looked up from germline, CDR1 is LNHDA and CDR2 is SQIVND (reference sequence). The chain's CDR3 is CASSSGHYNEQFF. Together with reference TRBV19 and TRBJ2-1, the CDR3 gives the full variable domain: DGGITQSPKYLFRKEGQNVTLSCEQNLNHDAMYWYRQDPGQGLRLIYYSQIVNDFQKGDIAEGYSVSREKKESFPLTVTSAQKNPTAFYLCASSSGHYNEQFFGPGTRLTVL.

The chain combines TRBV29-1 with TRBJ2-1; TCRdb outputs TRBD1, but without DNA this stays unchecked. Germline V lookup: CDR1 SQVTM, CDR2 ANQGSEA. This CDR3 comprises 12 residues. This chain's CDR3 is CSGGDRGNEQFF.

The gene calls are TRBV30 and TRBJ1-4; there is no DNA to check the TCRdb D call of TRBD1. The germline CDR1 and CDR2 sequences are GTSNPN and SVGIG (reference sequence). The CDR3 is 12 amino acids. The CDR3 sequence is CAWSATGEKLFF.

CDR3: CASSLGTGVTDTQYF. The J gene is TRBJ2-3, the V gene TRBV28; TCRdb selects TRBD1, and the lack of DNA leaves this call unchecked. Germline V lookup: CDR1 MDHEN, CDR2 SYDVKM. This CDR3 contains 15 residues.

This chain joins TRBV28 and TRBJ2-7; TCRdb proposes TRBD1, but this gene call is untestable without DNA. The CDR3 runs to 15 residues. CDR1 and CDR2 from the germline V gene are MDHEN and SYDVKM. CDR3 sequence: CASSLMGQGLFEQYF.

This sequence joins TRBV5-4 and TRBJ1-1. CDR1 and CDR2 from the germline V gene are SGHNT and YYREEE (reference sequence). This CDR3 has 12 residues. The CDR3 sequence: CASFGINTEAFF. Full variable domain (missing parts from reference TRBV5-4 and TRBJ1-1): ETGVTQSPTHLIKTRGQQVTLRCSSQSGHNTVSWYQQALGQGPQFIFQYYREEENGRGNFPPRFSGLQFPNYSSELNVNALELDDSALYLCASFGINTEAFFGQGTRLTVV.

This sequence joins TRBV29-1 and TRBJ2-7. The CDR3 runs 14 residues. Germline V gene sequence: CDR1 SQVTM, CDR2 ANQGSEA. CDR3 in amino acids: CSVGGLAGLYEQYF.

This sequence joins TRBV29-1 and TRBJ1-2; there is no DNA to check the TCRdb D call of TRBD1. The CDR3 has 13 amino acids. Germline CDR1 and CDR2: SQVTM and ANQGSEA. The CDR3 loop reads CSVPRGGGYGYTF.